This TCR beta chain came from a study of cytomegalovirus exposure and HLA in healthy donors. Study-wide points: Differences between HLA loci emerged in a later analysis of TCR association rates, with DRB1 most and HLA-C fewest. Association of a missense DCLRE1C variant with TCR beta V- and J-gene trimming was reported in a later analysis.

As to this clone: Its antigen is still unknown.

PCR used 60 Vbeta primers and 13 Jbeta primers. Method: immunoSEQ multiplex PCR; TCRdb's copy keeps in-frame clones and lacks some. The repertoire holds over 150,000 clones, with more than 75% as singletons. Looked up from germline, CDR1 is SEHNR and CDR2 is FQNEAQ (reference sequence). The CDR3 length is 18 residues. V was trimmed by 4 bases and J by 4 bases, leaving 23 bases between them. This receptor was obtained from a girl less than two years old in good health and CMV-seronegative. The rearrangement joins TRBV7-9 to TRBJ2-1; no reliable D call. Sample: PBMCs. CDR3 nucleotides: TGTGCCAGCAGCTATAGAAGACACCCGAAAGAACTGTACAATGAGCAGTTCTTC. Residues: CASSYRRHPKELYNEQFF.